Presented here are 6 T cell receptor beta chains from one specimen sequenced in a study of blood T cell repertoires in COVID-19. Some clones are missing from TCRdb's copy, which holds only in-frame ones; the method was immunoSEQ multiplex PCR. The table lists 84,000 or so clones, around four fifths of them singletons. Material for sequencing was peripheral blood. These receptors all stem from a human donor in a cohort sampled during active COVID-19.

The rearrangement joins TRBV24-1 to TRBJ2-1; 8 bases map to TRBD2. The junction had 14 bases not matched to a gene; V was cut back by 4 bases and J by 4 bases. Germline V gene sequence: CDR1 KGHDR, CDR2 SFDVKD. This CDR3 contains 18 residues. DNA of the CDR3: TGTGCCACCAGTGACGCCAGTTGGAGCGGGGGAAATTACAATGAGCAGTTCTTC. The encoded protein is CATSDASWSGGNYNEQFF.

This clone was detected a few times. The chain couples TRBV3-1 (or the pseudogene TRBV3-2) to TRBJ1-1; D not certain. V was clipped by 2 bases and J by 7 bases, with 11 bases between them. This CDR3 spans 13 amino acids. CDR1 is LGHDT and CDR2 is YNNKEL in the germline V gene (reference sequence). The CDR3 coding sequence is TGTGCCAGCAGCCAAACGGACGCGGGTGAAGCTTTCTTT. Amino acids: CASSQTDAGEAFF.

This clone was recorded a few times. The J gene is TRBJ1-1, the V gene TRBV27, with 8 bases identical to TRBD1. The V segment lost 6 bases and the J segment 6 bases; nucleotides outside the gene matches: 9. CDR3 length: 14 amino acids. The germline gives CDR1 MNHEY, CDR2 SMNVEV (reference sequence). The CDR3 loop is CASRFGQGSAEAFF. The CDR3 region has the DNA TGTGCCAGCAGATTCGGACAGGGTAGCGCTGAAGCTTTCTTT.

The CDR3 nucleotides read TGTGCCAGCAACCCAGGGGGCTGGGATACGCAGTATTTT. Its protein product is CASNPGGWDTQYF. V usage is TRBV9 and J usage is TRBJ2-3; TRBD1 matches at 8 bases. This CDR3 has 13 amino acids. Unmatched junction bases numbered 6, after V lost 6 bases and J lost 6 bases. From germline, CDR1 is SGDLS and CDR2 YYNGEE.

CDR3 in DNA: TGCGCCGGGACTCCCCTCCCTGGGGCCAACGTCCTGACTTTC. Its translation is CAGTPLPGANVLTF. This rearrangement joins TRBV5-1 to TRBJ2-6; TRBD2 might be the D (6 bases). The CDR3 is 14 amino acids. Germline V lookup: CDR1 SGHRS, CDR2 YFSETQ. Trimming pared 10 bases from V and 2 bases from J, leaving 13 bases between.

This chain connects TRBV28 to TRBJ2-7; TRBD1 matches 8 bases. This CDR3 is built from 15 residues. With V trimmed by 5 bases and J by 3 bases, 9 bases remained unmatched. The V gene's germline CDR1 is MDHEN and CDR2 SYDVKM. The CDR3 sequence is CASSINQGAGYEQYF. The CDR3, as DNA: TGTGCCAGCAGTATCAACCAGGGGGCAGGCTACGAGCAGTACTTC.